The next 20 T cell receptor beta chains were all read from a single sample in a study of blood T cell repertoires in COVID-19. TCRdb's copy holds only in-frame clones and misses some; the assay was immunoSEQ multiplex PCR. The table shows approximately 200,000 clones, with roughly three quarters occurring only once. The sequencing sample was made of peripheral blood. The origin of the receptors is a woman between 40 and 55 years old with COVID-19, enrolled during active disease.

The J gene is TRBJ2-3, the V gene TRBV12-2; the D segment call TRBD2 is taken from the table without a DNA check. TRBV12-2 has pseudogene status. The CDR3 spans 11 residues. The CDR3 region is CASRSCYTQYF. DNA for the CDR3: TGTGCAAGTCGCTCCTGTTATACGCAGTATTTT.

The chain combines TRBV7-2 with TRBJ2-1; the match to TRBD2 covers 8 bases. The length of the CDR3 is 15 residues. Trimming took 1 base from V and 6 from J; bases not matched to a gene: 5. CDR1 SGHTA and CDR2 FQGNSA come from the germline V gene. CDR3 amino acids: CASSLVGRVRNEQFF. For the CDR3, the DNA is TGTGCCAGCAGCTTAGTCGGGAGGGTACGCAATGAGCAGTTCTTC.

This rearrangement joins TRBV27 to TRBJ2-7, with D maybe TRBD2 (6 bases). In germline, CDR1 is MNHEY, CDR2 SMNVEV (reference sequence). V lost 2 bases to trimming and J lost 2 bases, with 13 bases between them. This CDR3 spans 15 amino acids. The CDR3 nucleotides are TGTGCCAGCAGTTTAGGGGTGGGAGGCGCCTACGAGCAGTACTTC. This translates into CASSLGVGGAYEQYF.

The chain links TRBV5-1 to TRBJ2-2; unclear D gene. The CDR3 runs 14 residues. Between the trimmed V and J ends, which lost 4 bases and 7 bases, there was a span of 14 bases. CDR1 SGHRS and CDR2 YFSETQ come from the germline V gene. The DNA for the CDR3 is TGCGCCAGCAGCCCTCGGGTAGCTGGCGGGGAGCTGTTTTTT. It specifies CASSPRVAGGELFF.

This chain connects TRBV6-5 to TRBJ2-7; D might be TRBD1 (6 bases). Germline V lookup: CDR1 MNHEY, CDR2 SVGAGI. This CDR3 region has 14 residues. V lost 8 bases to trimming and J lost 2 bases, with 16 bases between them. The CDR3 nucleotides are TGTGCCAGCGGACGCTCTGGACAGACCTACGAGCAGTACTTC. As protein: CASGRSGQTYEQYF.

The chain joins TRBV24-1 to TRBJ2-1, with 8 bases aligning to TRBD1. From germline, CDR1 is KGHDR and CDR2 SFDVKD. The CDR3 is 15 amino acids. Germline trimming cut 7 bases from V and 6 bases from J; bases unmatched to any gene: 10. The CDR3 loop reads CATSEGQVSINEQFF. CDR3 DNA: TGTGCCACCAGCGAGGGACAGGTTTCCATCAATGAGCAGTTCTTC.

On this clone itself: Additional DNA sequences in this sample encode the identical CDR3. The chain recombines TRBV11-2 with TRBJ1-1; D uncertain. There are 13 residues in the CDR3. The germline V gene has CDR1 SGHAT and CDR2 FQNNGV. Trimming cost V 2 bases and J 1 base, with 5 bases left between them. The CDR3 DNA is TGTGCCAGCAGCTTAACTGGGAACACTGAAGCTTTCTTT. This gives the protein CASSLTGNTEAFF.

The J gene is TRBJ2-2, the V gene TRBV9, with D maybe TRBD2 (7 bases). Looked up from germline, CDR1 is SGDLS and CDR2 is YYNGEE. V lost 4 bases and J lost 0, with 16 bases in between. The CDR3 loop spans 17 amino acids. CDR3 protein: CASSPRGGGANTGELFF. The CDR3 DNA reads as TGTGCCAGCAGCCCCCGGGGAGGGGGGGCGAACACCGGGGAGCTGTTTTTT. The variable domain in full, with the rest retrieved from reference TRBV9 and TRBJ2-2, is DSGVTQTPKHLITATGQRVTLRCSPRSGDLSVYWYQQSLDQGLQFLIQYYNGEERAKGNILERFSAQQFPDLHSELNLSSLELGDSALYFCASSPRGGGANTGELFFGEGSRLTVL.

The rearrangement uses TRBV5-4 and TRBJ1-2; D remains unclear. This CDR3 contains 14 residues. The V gene lost 4 bases and the J gene lost 1 base, with 11 bases spanning the gap. Germline CDR1 SGHNT, CDR2 YYREEE (reference sequence). As DNA, the CDR3 is TGTGCCAGCAGCCCCCCAGGCTTTAACTATGGCTACACCTTC. Its translation: CASSPPGFNYGYTF. The full variable domain, completed using reference TRBV5-4 and TRBJ1-2, is ETGVTQSPTHLIKTRGQQVTLRCSSQSGHNTVSWYQQALGQGPQFIFQYYREEENGRGNFPPRFSGLQFPNYSSELNVNALELDDSALYLCASSPPGFNYGYTFGSGTRLTVV.

For the CDR3, the DNA is TGTGCCAGCAACCCTTCGCGGGGGCACGGCTACACCTTC. Translated: CASNPSRGHGYTF. J is TRBJ1-2 and V is TRBV3-1 (or the pseudogene TRBV3-2); a weak D match, TRBD1 (6 bases). Deletions cut 7 bases from V and 8 bases from J, with 17 bases between. The CDR3 length is 13 residues. Germline loops: CDR1 LGHDT, CDR2 YNNKEL (reference sequence).

This clone was found a few times. V and J are TRBV30 and TRBJ1-3; tentatively, D is TRBD1 (5 bases). Germline lookup yields CDR1 GTSNPN and CDR2 SVGIG (reference sequence). The CDR3 spans 14 residues. V was cut by 5 bases and J by 0 bases, with 11 bases left in between. CDR3 region: CAWWRGYSGNTIYF. CDR3 in DNA: TGTGCCTGGTGGAGGGGTTACTCTGGAAACACCATATATTTT.

The V call is TRBV19, the J call TRBJ2-5, with 7 positions matching TRBD1. CDR3 size: 16 residues. V was clipped by 5 bases and J by 2 bases; unmatched bases: 11. Germline loops: CDR1 LNHDA, CDR2 SQIVND (reference sequence). DNA of the CDR3: TGTGCCAGTAGTCCGTCCCCCGGGACAGTACAAGAGACCCAGTACTTC. It yields the protein CASSPSPGTVQETQYF.

The V call is TRBV23-1, the J call TRBJ2-7; TRBD1 matches 7 bases. TRBV23-1 is recorded as an ORF, its role being uncertain. The V gene end was trimmed by 6 bases and the J gene end by 3 bases; junction bases not matched to a gene: 8. The CDR3 contains 14 residues. This CDR3 is CASRSGTEFYEQYF. In DNA, the CDR3 is TGCGCCAGCAGATCAGGGACAGAATTCTACGAGCAGTACTTC.

The rearrangement uses TRBV19 and TRBJ1-2; 8 bases fit TRBD1. Trimming took 7 bases from V and 6 from J; bases not matched to a gene: 4. Germline V lookup: CDR1 LNHDA, CDR2 SQIVND (reference sequence). This CDR3 region has 12 residues. DNA of the CDR3: TGTGCCAGTACGGACAGGGATCATGGCTACACCTTC. Its translation: CASTDRDHGYTF.

This clone was observed a few times. This chain uses TRBV20-1 with TRBJ1-2; 8 bases match TRBD1. Germline CDR1 is DFQATT and CDR2 is SNEGSKA (reference sequence). The CDR3 loop spans 11 amino acids. J was trimmed by 6 bases and V by 7 bases; bases with no gene match: 4. The CDR3 coding sequence is TGCAGTGACTCGGACAGGGATGGCTACACCTTC. Protein sequence: CSDSDRDGYTF.

This clone was observed a handful of times. Different DNA sequences within this sample yield the same CDR3. The chain links TRBV9 to TRBJ1-6; weak D call: TRBD1 (5 bases). Per the germline V gene, CDR1 is SGDLS and CDR2 is YYNGEE. V was clipped by 4 bases and J by 3 bases, with 14 bases between them. The CDR3 has 16 residues. CDR3 loop: CASSPRERGYNSPLHF. The CDR3 DNA sequence: TGTGCCAGCAGCCCCAGGGAAAGGGGCTATAATTCACCCCTCCACTTT.

The gene calls are TRBV5-4 and TRBJ2-2; D call uncertain. Germline V gives CDR1 SGHNT, CDR2 YYREEE (reference sequence). The CDR3 covers 16 residues. The V end lost 5 bases, the J end lost 1 base, and 15 bases lay between the germline ends. DNA of the CDR3: TGTGCCAGCAGTACTGGAGCACCGATGAACACCGGGGAGCTGTTTTTT. Residues: CASSTGAPMNTGELFF.

The chain couples TRBV25-1 to TRBJ1-5; a weak D match, TRBD1 (5 bases). The V gene lost 5 bases and the J gene lost 1 base, with 9 bases spanning the gap. Germline lookup yields CDR1 MGHDK and CDR2 SYGVNS. The CDR3 has 14 residues. CDR3 in amino acids: CASSPAGSNQPQHF. Here the CDR3 DNA reads TGTGCCAGCAGTCCCGCAGGGAGCAATCAGCCCCAGCATTTT.

The rearrangement links TRBV6-2 or TRBV6-3 to TRBJ1-2; perhaps TRBD1 as D (6 bases). Germline V gives CDR1 MNHEY, CDR2 SVGEGT. The CDR3 totals 15 residues. Trimming cost V 5 bases and J 0 bases, with 13 bases left between them. The CDR3 DNA follows: TGTGCCAGCAGTGACGAAGGGACATCTAACTATGGCTACACCTTC. This translates into CASSDEGTSNYGYTF.

The chain links TRBV25-1 to TRBJ2-1, with 11 bases identical to TRBD2. The CDR3 spans 18 residues. From germline, CDR1 is MGHDK and CDR2 SYGVNS. V gave up 4 bases and J gave up 0 bases; unmatched junction bases: 8. This chain's CDR3 is CASSVAGGPPSSYNEQFF. The CDR3 coding sequence is TGTGCCAGCAGTGTAGCGGGAGGGCCCCCGAGCTCCTACAATGAGCAGTTCTTC.